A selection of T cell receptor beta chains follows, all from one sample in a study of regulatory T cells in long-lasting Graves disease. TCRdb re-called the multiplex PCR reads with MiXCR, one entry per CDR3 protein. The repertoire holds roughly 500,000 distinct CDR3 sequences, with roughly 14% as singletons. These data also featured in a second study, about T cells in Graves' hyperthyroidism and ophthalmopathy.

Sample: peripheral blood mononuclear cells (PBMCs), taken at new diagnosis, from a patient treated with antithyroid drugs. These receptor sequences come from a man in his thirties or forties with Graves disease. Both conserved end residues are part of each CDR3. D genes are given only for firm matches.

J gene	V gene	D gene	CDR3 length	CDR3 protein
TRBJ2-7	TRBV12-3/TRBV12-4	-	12	CASREGGFEQYF
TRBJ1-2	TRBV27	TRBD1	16	CASSFWDRGILDGYTF
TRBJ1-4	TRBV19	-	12	CATYGGTVKLFF
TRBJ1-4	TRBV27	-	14	CASSRSGIAEKLFF
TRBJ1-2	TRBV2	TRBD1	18	CASSEAPLQSGTVHGYTF
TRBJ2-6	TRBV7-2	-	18	CASSLSGPGLFGANVLTF
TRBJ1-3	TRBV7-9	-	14	CASSFRAAVNTIYF
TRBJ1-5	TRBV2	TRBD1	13	CASGQQGRQPQHF
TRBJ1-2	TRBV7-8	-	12	CASSLGQYGYTF
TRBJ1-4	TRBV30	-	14	CAWSTQRVWEKLFF
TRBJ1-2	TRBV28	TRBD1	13	CASRTGITISYTF
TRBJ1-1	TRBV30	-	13	CAWSEDRHTEAFF
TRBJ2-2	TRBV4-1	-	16	CASRPEGLRTTGELFF
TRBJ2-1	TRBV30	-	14	CAWSSQIFDNEQFF
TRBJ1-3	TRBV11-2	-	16	CASSLAPGQHGNTIYF
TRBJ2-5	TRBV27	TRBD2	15	CASSFGAGVGETQYF
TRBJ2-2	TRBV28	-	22	CASSFRGGGTASSAGVVGELFF
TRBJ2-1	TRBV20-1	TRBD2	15	CSAKTGLAGDDEQFF
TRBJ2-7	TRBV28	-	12	CASSLLGSEQYF
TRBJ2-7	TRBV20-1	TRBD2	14	CSAREREGLYEQYF
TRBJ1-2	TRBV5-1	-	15	CASSTKGQGNYGYTF
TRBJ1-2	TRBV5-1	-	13	CASSPSDSYGYTF
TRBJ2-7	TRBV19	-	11	CASSIGVEQYF
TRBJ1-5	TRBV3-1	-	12	CASSEGIQPQHF
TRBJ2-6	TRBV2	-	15	CASSESASGANVLTF
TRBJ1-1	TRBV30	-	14	CAWSVGGLGTEAFF